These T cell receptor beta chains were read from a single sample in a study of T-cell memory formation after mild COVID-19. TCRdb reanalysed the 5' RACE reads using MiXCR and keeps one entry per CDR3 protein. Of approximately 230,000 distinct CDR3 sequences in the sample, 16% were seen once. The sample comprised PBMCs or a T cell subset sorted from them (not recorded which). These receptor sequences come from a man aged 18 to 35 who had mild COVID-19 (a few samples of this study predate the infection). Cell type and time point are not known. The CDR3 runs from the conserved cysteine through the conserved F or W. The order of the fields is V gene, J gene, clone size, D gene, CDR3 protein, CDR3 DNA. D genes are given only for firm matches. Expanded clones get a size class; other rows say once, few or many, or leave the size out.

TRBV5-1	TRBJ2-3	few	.	CASTKPGSDTQYF	TGCGCCAGCACCAAACCAGGGTCAGATACGCAGTATTTT
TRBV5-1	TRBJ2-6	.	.	CASSSRSTGANVLTF	TGCGCCAGCAGTTCTCGAAGTACTGGGGCCAACGTCCTGACTTTC
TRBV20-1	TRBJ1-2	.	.	CSARGLRGDGYTF	TGCAGTGCTAGAGGTCTTAGGGGAGATGGCTACACCTTC
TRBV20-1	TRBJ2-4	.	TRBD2	CSASPGGAKNIQYF	TGCAGTGCTAGCCCGGGAGGGGCCAAAAACATTCAGTACTTC
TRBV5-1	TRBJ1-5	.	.	CASSSVGGGNQPQHF	TGCGCCAGCAGCTCAGTGGGGGGTGGCAATCAGCCCCAGCATTTT
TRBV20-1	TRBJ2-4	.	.	CSAEKPLPGTTIGAKNIQYF	TGCAGTGCTGAAAAGCCACTACCCGGGACCACTATCGGGGCCAAAAACATTCAGTACTTC
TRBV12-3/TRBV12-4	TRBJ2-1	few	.	CASSPQGPAREQFF	TGTGCCAGCAGCCCTCAGGGCCCAGCTAGGGAGCAGTTCTTC
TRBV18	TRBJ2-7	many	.	CASSQGRDTYEQYF	TGTGCCAGCTCACAAGGCCGGGACACCTACGAGCAGTACTTC
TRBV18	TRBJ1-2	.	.	CASSPVRVNYGYTF	TGTGCCAGCTCACCAGTTCGGGTTAACTATGGCTACACCTTC
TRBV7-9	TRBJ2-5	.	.	CASSLRAVQETQYF	TGTGCCAGCAGCTTACGGGCAGTCCAAGAGACCCAGTACTTC
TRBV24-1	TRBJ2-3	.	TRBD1	CATSDLRTGSYADTQYF	TGTGCCACCAGTGATTTGAGGACAGGGAGCTACGCAGATACGCAGTATTTT
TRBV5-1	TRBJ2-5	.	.	CASSTGTTRETQYF	TGCGCCAGCAGCACCGGGACGACACGAGAGACCCAGTACTTC
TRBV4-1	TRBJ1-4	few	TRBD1	CASSRGQVGEKLFF	TGCGCCAGCAGCCGAGGACAGGTTGGGGAAAAACTGTTTTTT
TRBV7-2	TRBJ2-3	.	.	CASRRGTDTQYF	TGTGCCAGCAGGCGGGGCACAGATACGCAGTATTTT
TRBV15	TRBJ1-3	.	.	CATSREQIRSGNTIYF	TGTGCCACCAGCCGGGAACAGATCCGCTCTGGAAACACCATATATTTT
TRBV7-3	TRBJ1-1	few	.	CASSLTGGRNTEAFF	TGTGCCAGCAGCTTAACGGGGGGGAGGAACACTGAAGCTTTCTTT
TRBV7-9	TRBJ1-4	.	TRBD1	CASSDRGLSEKLFF	TGTGCCAGCAGTGACAGGGGTCTCTCTGAAAAACTGTTTTTT
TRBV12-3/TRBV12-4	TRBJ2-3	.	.	CASILDVGQDTQYF	TGTGCCAGCATATTAGACGTGGGACAAGATACGCAGTATTTT
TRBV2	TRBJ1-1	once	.	CASSEGVETEAFF	TGTGCCAGCAGCGAGGGTGTGGAAACTGAAGCTTTCTTT
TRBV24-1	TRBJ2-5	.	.	CATSDGILGTQYF	TGTGCCACCAGTGATGGGATCCTAGGAACCCAGTACTTC
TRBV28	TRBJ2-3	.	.	CGTVGGNTDTQYF	TGTGGTACCGTAGGGGGGAACACAGATACGCAGTATTTT
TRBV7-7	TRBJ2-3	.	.	CASSLAPGGGTDTQYF	TGTGCTAGCAGCTTAGCGCCAGGGGGGGGCACAGATACGCAGTATTTT
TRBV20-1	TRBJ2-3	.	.	CSAPPYVTDTQYF	TGCAGTGCGCCCCCCTATGTCACAGATACGCAGTATTTT
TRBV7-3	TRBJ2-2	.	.	CASSPSPTTGTGELFF	TGTGCCAGCAGCCCTTCCCCCACAACAGGGACCGGGGAGCTGTTTTTT
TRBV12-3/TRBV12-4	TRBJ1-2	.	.	CASRGLLSTGGYTF	TGTGCCAGCAGGGGGTTACTCAGTACTGGAGGCTACACCTTC
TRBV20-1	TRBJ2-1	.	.	CSAPTVGGGNEQFF	TGCAGTGCTCCGACCGTCGGAGGGGGCAATGAGCAGTTCTTC
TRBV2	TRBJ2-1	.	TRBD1	CARGQGVGEQFF	TGTGCCAGAGGACAGGGTGTAGGTGAGCAGTTCTTC
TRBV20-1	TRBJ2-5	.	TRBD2	CSARRGGTSQETQYF	TGCAGTGCTAGGAGAGGAGGGACTAGTCAAGAGACCCAGTACTTC
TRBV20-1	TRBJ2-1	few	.	CSGTGGLPYNEQFF	TGCAGTGGGACTGGCGGGCTCCCCTACAATGAGCAGTTCTTC
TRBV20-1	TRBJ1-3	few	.	CSARDSSSGNTIYF	TGCAGTGCTAGAGACTCCAGCTCTGGAAACACCATATATTTT
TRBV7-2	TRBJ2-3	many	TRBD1	CASGETGQGPDTQYF	TGTGCCAGCGGAGAGACCGGACAGGGCCCAGATACGCAGTATTTT
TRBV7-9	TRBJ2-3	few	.	CASSFTEGSTDTQYF	TGTGCCAGCAGCTTCACGGAGGGGAGCACAGATACGCAGTATTTT
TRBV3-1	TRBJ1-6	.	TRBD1	CASSSRGQGAQSPLHF	TGTGCCAGCAGCTCACGGGGACAGGGGGCCCAATCACCCCTCCACTTT